Following are 25 T cell receptor beta chains from one sample sequenced in a study of cytomegalovirus exposure and HLA in healthy donors. Researchers ran the PCR with 60 Vbeta and 13 Jbeta primers. The repertoire was sequenced with immunoSEQ multiplex PCR; TCRdb's copy has only in-frame clones and lacks some. Of about 180,000 clones detected, about four fifths appear once; the ten largest clones hold 2.5% to 3.5%. Input material: PBMCs. Source of these receptors: a male donor in good health and CMV-seronegative.

The rearrangement uses TRBV7-3 and TRBJ2-7; 12 bases match TRBD2. Germline loops: CDR1 SGHTA, CDR2 FQGTGA. CDR3 length: 14 amino acids. V was clipped by 6 bases and J by 7 bases; unmatched bases: 7. CDR3 loop: CASRETSGSGEQYF. CDR3 in DNA: TGTGCCAGCAGAGAGACTAGCGGGAGTGGGGAGCAGTACTTC.

The rearrangement uses TRBV9 and TRBJ2-7; TRBD1 aligns across 10 bases. This CDR3 is 14 amino acids long. Germline CDR1 and CDR2: SGDLS and YYNGEE. Trimming took 4 bases from V and 7 from J; bases not matched to a gene: 8. For the CDR3, the DNA is TGTGCCAGCAGCCCCAGACAGGGGGCGGGGGAGCAGTACTTC. Translated, it gives CASSPRQGAGEQYF.

This clone came up a few times. The chain combines TRBV6-1 with TRBJ1-2; possible D gene TRBD1, 5 bases. This CDR3 region has 14 residues. Trimming removed 6 bases at V and 4 bases at J, with 15 bases between. CDR1 and CDR2 from the germline V gene are MNHNS and SASEGT. The CDR3 bases are TGTGCCAGCAGCGCAGGGTTTCGAGGCTATGGCTACACCTTC. Translated: CASSAGFRGYGYTF.

V and J are TRBV5-6 and TRBJ1-5; possible D gene TRBD1, 5 bases. CDR3 length equals 14 residues. The germline V gene encodes CDR1 SGHDT and CDR2 YYEEEE. Trimming pared 7 bases from V and 1 base from J, leaving 12 bases between. The CDR3 protein is CASSLGQSNQPQHF. In nucleotides, the CDR3 is TGTGCCAGCTCCCTGGGGCAGAGCAATCAGCCCCAGCATTTT.

This clone was detected a few times. The CDR3 sequence: CASSPGQNTEAFF. In DNA form, the CDR3 reads TGCGCCAGCAGCCCGGGACAGAACACTGAAGCTTTCTTT. The chain employs TRBV5-1 and TRBJ1-1; TRBD1 might be the D (6 bases). The CDR3 extends over 13 amino acids. V gave up 4 bases and J gave up 1 base, with 8 bases separating them. Germline V gene data show CDR1 as SGHRS and CDR2 as YFSETQ.

This chain links TRBV30 with TRBJ1-5; tentative D call: TRBD1 (5 bases). The CDR3 runs to 13 residues. Germline V lookup: CDR1 GTSNPN, CDR2 SVGIG (reference sequence). V was clipped by 5 bases and J by 7 bases, with 15 bases between them. The CDR3 DNA is TGTGCCTGGGGGGGGGAGGGCGGGCAGCCCCAGCATTTT. This codes for CAWGGEGGQPQHF.

The chain joins TRBV25-1 to TRBJ2-1; D unresolved. Trimming stripped 6 bases from V and 10 bases from J, with 13 bases between. Per the germline V gene, CDR1 is MGHDK and CDR2 is SYGVNS. This CDR3 is 12 amino acids long. DNA for the CDR3: TGTGCCAGCAGCGAAAGCCCCGGGGAGCAGTTCTTC. Translating it yields CASSESPGEQFF.

The chain recombines TRBV15 with TRBJ2-3; 8 nucleotides agree with TRBD2. Germline assignment: CDR1 LNHNV and CDR2 YYDKDF (reference sequence). V trimming: 6 bases; J trimming: 5 bases; junction bases outside the gene matches: 7. The CDR3 contains 14 residues. CDR3 sequence reads: CATSNGGALDTQYF. As DNA, the CDR3 is TGTGCCACCAGTAACGGGGGGGCCTTAGATACGCAGTATTTT.

This chain uses TRBV5-6 with TRBJ1-1, with D perhaps matching TRBD1 (6 bases). Germline-derived CDR1 and CDR2 are SGHDT and YYEEEE. V shed 4 bases and J shed 1 base, with 20 bases lying between them. The CDR3 spans 17 residues. CDR3 DNA sequence: TGTGCCAGCAGCCGGCCCCGGGAGGGGGGGAAGAACACTGAAGCTTTCTTT. Amino acid sequence: CASSRPREGGKNTEAFF.

This clone was detected only once. The chain joins TRBV30 to TRBJ1-5; TRBD1 matches 7 bases. The CDR3 is 13 amino acids. V dropped 0 bases and J dropped 7; count of bases not matched to a gene: 3. Per germline, CDR1 GTSNPN and CDR2 SVGIG (reference sequence). This CDR3 is CAWSVQGLQPQHF. The DNA for the CDR3 is TGTGCCTGGAGTGTACAGGGGCTCCAGCCCCAGCATTTT. Based on the CDR3 plus reference TRBV30 and TRBJ1-5, the full variable domain is SQTIHQWPATLVQPVGSPLSLECTVEGTSNPNLYWYRQAAGRGLQLLFYSVGIGQISSEVPQNLSASRPQDRQFILSSKKLLLSDSGFYLCAWSVQGLQPQHFGDGTRLSIL.

This clone was observed once. The chain is built from TRBV6-5 and TRBJ2-7, with a tentative D call TRBD1 (5 bases). Germline CDR1 is MNHEY and CDR2 is SVGAGI. V lost 5 bases and J lost 0, with 14 bases in between. The CDR3 is 15 residues long. CDR3 amino acids: CASSPLGANSYEQYF. The CDR3 bases are TGTGCCAGCAGTCCCTTAGGGGCGAACTCCTACGAGCAGTACTTC.

This clone has a single count. The V and J genes are TRBV28 and TRBJ1-1; D is ambiguous. The CDR3 has 15 residues. Trimming cost V 7 bases and J 6 bases, with 21 bases left between them. CDR1 MDHEN and CDR2 SYDVKM come from the germline V gene. Here the CDR3 reads CASISHPTNRAEAFF. The CDR3 DNA is TGTGCCAGCATTTCCCATCCTACGAACCGAGCTGAAGCTTTCTTT.

The chain carries TRBV28 and TRBJ1-5; TRBD1 aligns across 10 bases. The CDR3 has 16 amino acids. V was clipped by 1 base and J by 2 bases; unmatched bases: 2. Germline lookup yields CDR1 MDHEN and CDR2 SYDVKM. CDR3 DNA: TGTGCCAGCAGTTTATTCGGGACAGGGGGCAATCAGCCCCAGCATTTT. It translates to CASSLFGTGGNQPQHF.

The chain links TRBV6-1 to TRBJ1-5; a possible D gene is TRBD1 (5 bases). In germline, CDR1 is MNHNS, CDR2 SASEGT. This CDR3 comprises 13 residues. Trimming removed 2 bases at V and 13 bases at J, with 15 bases between. The CDR3 DNA is TGTGCCAGCAGTGAAAGTAGGGGAGGTATTCAGCATTTT. This gives the protein CASSESRGGIQHF.

The V call is TRBV5-1, the J call TRBJ2-3, with 7 positions matching TRBD2. J lost 2 bases, V lost 6 bases, and 6 bases had no gene match. This CDR3 is 14 amino acids long. CDR1 SGHRS and CDR2 YFSETQ come from the germline V gene. CDR3 coding DNA: TGCGCCAGCACCAAGCGGGACCTCACAGATACGCAGTATTTT. This sequence encodes CASTKRDLTDTQYF.

This chain joins TRBV6-5 and TRBJ2-7; 8 bases line up with TRBD2. With V trimmed by 8 bases and J by 0 bases, 6 bases remained unmatched. The germline CDR1 and CDR2 sequences are MNHEY and SVGAGI. The CDR3 has 14 residues. CDR3 protein: CASSGGTSSYEQYF. CDR3 in DNA: TGTGCCAGCTCGGGCGGGACTAGCTCCTACGAGCAGTACTTC.

Details on this clone: A read error may account for a junction end that differs from germline. V and J are TRBV7-3 and TRBJ2-1; 8 nucleotides match TRBD2. There are 15 residues in the CDR3. CDR1 SGHTA and CDR2 FQGTGA come from the germline V gene. CDR3 sequence (DNA): TGTGCCGGCAGCTTACGGGAGGGCCTGAACAATGAGCAGTTCTTC. Its protein product is CAGSLREGLNNEQFF.

This clone was observed a single time. The CDR3 region is CAWLHLTRNTEAFF. The CDR3 DNA reads TGTGCCTGGCTACACTTGACACGAAACACTGAAGCTTTCTTT. The chain carries TRBV30 and TRBJ1-1; D not certain. The V end was cut by 5 bases, the J end by 2 bases, with 15 bases between. This CDR3 has 14 amino acids. Germline CDR1 reads GTSNPN; CDR2 reads SVGIG (reference sequence).

The V and J genes are TRBV7-2 and TRBJ1-5; D unclear. This CDR3 region has 15 residues. Germline-derived CDR1 and CDR2 are SGHTA and FQGNSA. V was clipped by 1 base and J by 2 bases, with 9 bases between them. For the CDR3, the DNA is TGTGCCAGCAGCTTAGGGGCCGGCGGCAATCAGCCCCAGCATTTT. Translation gives CASSLGAGGNQPQHF.

The J gene is TRBJ2-7, the V gene TRBV28, with 11 nucleotides matching TRBD2. Germline trimming cut 6 bases from V and 6 bases from J; bases unmatched to any gene: 13. The V gene's germline CDR1 is MDHEN and CDR2 SYDVKM. CDR3 size: 16 residues. The CDR3 DNA reads as TGTGCCAGCAGCCTCAGACTAGCGGGACGGGGACTCGAGCAGTACTTC. This translates into CASSLRLAGRGLEQYF. The full variable domain, rest sourced from reference TRBV28 and TRBJ2-7, is DVKVTQSSRYLVKRTGEKVFLECVQDMDHENMFWYRQDPGLGLRLIYFSYDVKMKEKGDIPEGYSVSREKKERFSLILESASTNQTSMYLCASSLRLAGRGLEQYFGPGTRLTVT.

This clone was detected only a few times. This chain uses TRBV28 with TRBJ1-2; D gene unclear. The germline V and J ends were trimmed by 2 bases and 0 bases, with 4 bases remaining between them. This CDR3 has 13 amino acids. The germline CDR1 and CDR2 sequences are MDHEN and SYDVKM. The CDR3 loop reads CASSLQSNYGYTF. The CDR3, as DNA: TGTGCCAGCAGTTTACAATCTAACTATGGCTACACCTTC.

The chain links TRBV27 to TRBJ2-1; 8 nucleotides agree with TRBD2. V shed 5 bases and J 6 bases; nucleotides not matched to a gene: 12. The CDR3 covers 16 residues. The V gene's germline CDR1 is MNHEY and CDR2 SMNVEV (reference sequence). Written as DNA, the CDR3 is TGTGCCAGCAGTGCCTCGGGGCGGGAGGTCTCCAATGAGCAGTTCTTC. Its protein product is CASSASGREVSNEQFF.

This clone was found a few times. V gene TRBV30 combines with J gene TRBJ1-2; a weak D match, TRBD1 (6 bases). V gave up 2 bases and J gave up 8 bases, with 21 bases separating them. The germline CDR1 and CDR2 sequences are GTSNPN and SVGIG (reference sequence). The CDR3 runs to 15 residues. Written as DNA, the CDR3 is TGTGCCTGGAGTAGGATGGGGGCGTTCGAGGACGGCTACACCTTC. It translates to CAWSRMGAFEDGYTF. Full variable domain (missing parts from reference TRBV30 and TRBJ1-2): SQTIHQWPATLVQPVGSPLSLECTVEGTSNPNLYWYRQAAGRGLQLLFYSVGIGQISSEVPQNLSASRPQDRQFILSSKKLLLSDSGFYLCAWSRMGAFEDGYTFGSGTRLTVV.

This sequence joins TRBV30 and TRBJ1-1, with TRBD1 as a possible D gene (5 bases). The V gene's germline CDR1 is GTSNPN and CDR2 SVGIG (reference sequence). V gave up 3 bases and J gave up 1 base, with 15 bases separating them. This CDR3 contains 15 residues. The CDR3 spells CAWRKFVTGNTEAFF. CDR3 in DNA: TGTGCCTGGAGGAAGTTTGTTACAGGGAACACTGAAGCTTTCTTT.

The chain uses TRBV28 and TRBJ2-3; no firm D call. The CDR3 covers 11 residues. Trimming cost V 5 bases and J 6 bases, with 6 bases left between them. Germline CDR1 reads MDHEN; CDR2 reads SYDVKM. In DNA form, the CDR3 reads TGTGCCAGCAGTCCCCTGGATACGCAGTATTTT. Amino acid sequence: CASSPLDTQYF.